This T cell receptor beta chain stems from a study of T-cell reconstitution after alpha-beta-depleted transplantation in children. General study points: The authors attributed T-cell counts and diversity one year after transplant mostly to newly produced T cells. The study traced high day-60 TCRbeta diversity in some patients to surviving recipient T cells and thymic progenitors. Reports say that about two months after transplant, the alpha-beta T cells came out of several hundred graft clones that had expanded.

A note on this clonotype: Its antigen is not identified.

A TCRbeta library incorporating unique molecular identifiers was prepared. One entry per CDR3 protein results from TCRdb running MiXCR on the PCR reads. The repertoire includes about 830,000 distinct CDR3 sequences, 15% to 20% of them detected once, and 5% sits in the top ten. The V end lost 0 bases, the J end lost 0 bases, and 8 bases lay between the germline ends. The CDR3 is made up of 15 amino acids. Germline values: CDR1 SGHRS, CDR2 YFSETQ. This chain links TRBV5-1 with TRBJ2-3; D remains unclear. Source: PBMCs, mostly from graft donor cells, taken 360 days after TCRalphabeta/CD19-depleted stem cell transplant. This receptor was obtained from a male patient younger than 18 who had a stem cell transplant for acute lymphoblastic leukemia, so the T cells may come from the graft donor. The CDR3 spells CASSLVVRSTDTQYF. The CDR3 DNA reads as TGCGCCAGCAGCTTGGTGGTTAGAAGCACAGATACGCAGTATTTT.